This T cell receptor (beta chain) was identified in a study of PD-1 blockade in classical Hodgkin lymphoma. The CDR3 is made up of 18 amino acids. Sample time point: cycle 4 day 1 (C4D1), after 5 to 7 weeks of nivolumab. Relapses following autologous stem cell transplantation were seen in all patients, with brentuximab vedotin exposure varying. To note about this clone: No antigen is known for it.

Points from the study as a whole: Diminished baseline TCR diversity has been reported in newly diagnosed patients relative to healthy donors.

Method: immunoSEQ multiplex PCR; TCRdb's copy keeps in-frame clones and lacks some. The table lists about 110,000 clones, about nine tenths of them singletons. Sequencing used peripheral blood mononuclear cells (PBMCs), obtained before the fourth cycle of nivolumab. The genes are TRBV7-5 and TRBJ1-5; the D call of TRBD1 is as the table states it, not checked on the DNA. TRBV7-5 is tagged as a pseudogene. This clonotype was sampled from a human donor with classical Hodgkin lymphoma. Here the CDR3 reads CARSLGGPGQGYNQPQHF. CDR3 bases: TGTGCCAGAAGCTTAGGAGGCCCCGGACAGGGTTACAATCAGCCCCAGCATTTT.